One and the same sample provided the 27 T cell receptor beta chains below, sequenced in a study of T cell repertoires in cytomegalovirus infection. A single record per CDR3 protein comes from TCRdb applying MiXCR to the reads. This table holds under 300,000 distinct CDR3 sequences, approximately 15% found once. Sequenced input: CD8+ T cells from PBMCs. These receptors all stem from a human donor in good health (CMV status not recorded). Some clones in this sample may be carry-over from other donors' samples.

About this clonotype: This may come from a read error, since a much larger clone is one base off. J is TRBJ1-6 and V is TRBV4-2, with no clear D. This CDR3 contains 17 residues. The germline CDR1 and CDR2 sequences are LGHNA and YNFKEQ. The CDR3 reads CASSQDGPAAMNLPLHF. In DNA, the CDR3 is TGTGCCAGCAGCCAAGATGGACCTGCAGCCATGAATTTACCCCTCCACTTT.

This sequence joins TRBV6-5 and TRBJ1-1; 7 positions agree with TRBD1. Looked up from germline, CDR1 is MNHEY and CDR2 is SVGAGI. V lost 0 bases, J lost 6 bases, and 4 bases stayed unmatched. The CDR3 totals 14 residues. CDR3: CASSYSPGTAEAFF. CDR3 nucleotides: TGTGCCAGCAGTTACTCGCCCGGGACAGCTGAAGCTTTCTTT.

This clonotype was counted between two and nine times. The V call is TRBV6-6, the J call TRBJ1-1; 10 bases line up with TRBD1. The germline V gene encodes CDR1 MNHNY and CDR2 SVGAGI (reference sequence). This CDR3 has 14 amino acids. After removal of 4 bases from V and 7 bases from J, the junction contained 6 bases not matched to a gene. CDR3 sequence (DNA): TGTGCCAGCAGTTCAGGACAGGGGGGCAGTGAAGCTTTCTTT. It specifies CASSSGQGGSEAFF.

This clonotype has a count of ten or more. This chain connects TRBV12-3 or TRBV12-4 to TRBJ2-1; D is perhaps TRBD1 or TRBD2 (5 bases each). The CDR3 has 13 residues. The germline V and J ends were trimmed by 4 bases and 5 bases, with 9 bases remaining between them. The chain's CDR3 is CASSSGTDNEQFF. DNA for the CDR3: TGTGCCAGCAGTTCGGGGACCGACAATGAGCAGTTCTTC.

In its sample, this clonotype was seen a few times. The chain employs TRBV6-6 and TRBJ1-1, with D perhaps matching TRBD1 (5 bases). The germline V gene encodes CDR1 MNHNY and CDR2 SVGAGI (reference sequence). Between the trimmed V and J ends, which lost 6 bases and 8 bases, there was a span of 13 bases. CDR3 length: 12 residues. CDR3 coding DNA: TGTGCCAGCAGCACGGGGGGAGACGAAGCTTTCTTT. Encoded protein: CASSTGGDEAFF.

This clonotype was seen a handful of times. This rearrangement joins TRBV3-1 to TRBJ2-1, with a weak D call TRBD1 (5 bases). The CDR3 loop spans 17 amino acids. V was trimmed by 1 base and J by 2 bases, leaving 15 bases between them. CDR1 LGHDT and CDR2 YNNKEL come from the germline V gene (reference sequence). CDR3 residues: CASSQVPLGLPYNEQFF. CDR3 in DNA: TGTGCCAGCAGCCAAGTGCCTTTGGGGCTCCCCTACAATGAGCAGTTCTTC.

This clonotype was detected only a few times. V gene TRBV4-1 combines with J gene TRBJ2-7, with D possibly called TRBD1 or TRBD2 (6 bases each). The V end was cut by 5 bases, the J end by 1 base, with 12 bases between. CDR3 length equals 14 residues. Germline loops: CDR1 MGHRA, CDR2 YSYEKL. The CDR3 sequence is CASSEGGGSYEQYF. The DNA for the CDR3 is TGCGCCAGCAGCGAAGGAGGGGGGTCCTACGAGCAGTACTTC.

This sequence joins TRBV27 and TRBJ2-7; 8 nucleotides line up with TRBD1. The length of the CDR3 is 15 residues. From germline, CDR1 is MNHEY and CDR2 SMNVEV (reference sequence). V dropped 2 bases and J dropped 5; count of bases not matched to a gene: 8. The CDR3 sequence is CASSLVWTGSHEQYF. The CDR3 DNA reads TGTGCCAGCAGTTTAGTATGGACAGGGAGCCACGAGCAGTACTTC.

The table lists this clonotype with a count of one. The junction differs from germline at one of its ends, possibly a read error. The chain is built from TRBV7-2 and TRBJ1-2; D is unresolved. Germline-derived CDR1 and CDR2 are SGHTA and FQGNSA. The CDR3 contains 11 residues. The CDR3 region is CASSLGDGYAF. The CDR3 DNA reads as TGTGCCAGCAGCTTAGGGGATGGCTACGCCTTC.

This clonotype occurred many times. This chain links TRBV28 with TRBJ1-4; the D gene is possibly TRBD1 (5 bases). Germline loops: CDR1 MDHEN, CDR2 SYDVKM. CDR3 length equals 14 residues. Trimming shortened V by 3 bases and J by 5 bases, and 10 bases separated the two germline ends. The CDR3 DNA follows: TGTGCCAGCAGTTTTGTTAGGGGAAATGAAAAACTGTTTTTT. This sequence encodes CASSFVRGNEKLFF.

V and J are TRBV12-3 or TRBV12-4 and TRBJ2-1; possibly TRBD1 for D (6 bases). The CDR3 contains 14 residues. Trimming shortened V by 5 bases and J by 5 bases, and 13 bases separated the two germline ends. CDR3 nucleotides: TGTGCCAGCAGTCCCGGACAGACTGACAATGAGCAGTTCTTC. This sequence encodes CASSPGQTDNEQFF.

This clonotype showed up many times. J is TRBJ2-7 and V is TRBV7-2, with D unclear. The ends were cut back, 7 bases at V and 6 bases at J, with 13 bases in the middle. The CDR3 contains 12 residues. Germline CDR1 is SGHTA and CDR2 is FQGNSA. The CDR3 reads CASTLLGGEQYF. CDR3 nucleotide sequence: TGTGCCAGCACCCTCTTGGGTGGCGAGCAGTACTTC.

This clonotype was counted at least ten times. V gene TRBV6-1 combines with J gene TRBJ1-6; D uncertain. Trimming removed 3 bases at V and 7 bases at J, with 10 bases between. CDR3 length: 14 amino acids. Germline loops: CDR1 MNHNS, CDR2 SASEGT. Here the CDR3 DNA reads TGTGCCAGCAGTGACGGCTCCGAGAATTCACCCCTCCACTTT. The encoded protein is CASSDGSENSPLHF.

This clonotype was seen more than once but under ten times. The chain uses TRBV19 and TRBJ2-7; D is perhaps TRBD2 (6 bases). Germline V gives CDR1 LNHDA, CDR2 SQIVND (reference sequence). Trimming removed 8 bases at V and 3 bases at J, with 17 bases between. CDR3 size: 14 residues. The CDR3 DNA is TGTGCCAGTGCCGGGGGACGGCCACTCTACGAGCAGTACTTC. It encodes CASAGGRPLYEQYF.

This clonotype was observed at least ten times. This sequence joins TRBV7-2 and TRBJ2-1, with a possible D match to TRBD2 (6 bases). Germline values: CDR1 SGHTA, CDR2 FQGNSA. CDR3 length: 16 amino acids. Trimming took off 5 bases at V and 5 bases at J, with 19 bases between the two ends. Written as DNA, the CDR3 is TGTGCCAGCAGCGACGTTACTGGGGCTAGCGACAATGAGCAGTTCTTC. Translation: CASSDVTGASDNEQFF. Full variable domain (rest looked up from reference TRBV7-2 and TRBJ2-1): GAGVSQSPSNKVTEKGKDVELRCDPISGHTALYWYRQSLGQGLEFLIYFQGNSAPDKSGLPSDRFSAERTGGSVSTLTIQRTQQEDSAVYLCASSDVTGASDNEQFFGPGTRLTVL.

This rearrangement joins TRBV14 to TRBJ2-5; a weak D match, TRBD1 (6 bases). The CDR3 loop spans 15 amino acids. Germline V gene data show CDR1 as SGHDN and CDR2 as FVKESK. The ends were cut back, 4 bases at V and 1 base at J, with 13 bases in the middle. CDR3 in DNA: TGTGCCAGCAGCCCCTCAGGACAGTTCCAAGAGACCCAGTACTTC. It translates to CASSPSGQFQETQYF.

This sequence joins TRBV6-5 and TRBJ2-3; D unresolved. The CDR3 has 13 residues. Germline lookup yields CDR1 MNHEY and CDR2 SVGAGI. V gave up 5 bases and J gave up 3 bases, with 9 bases separating them. The CDR3 DNA sequence: TGTGCCAGCAGTCTACAGTCAACAGATACGCAGTATTTT. Its protein product is CASSLQSTDTQYF.

The J gene is TRBJ2-3, the V gene TRBV6-5; D not resolved. Looked up from germline, CDR1 is MNHEY and CDR2 is SVGAGI. The CDR3 loop spans 16 amino acids. Deletions cut 2 bases from V and 0 bases from J, with 12 bases between. CDR3 sequence (DNA): TGTGCCAGCAGTTACGAACCGCTCGGGAGCACAGATACGCAGTATTTT. Residues: CASSYEPLGSTDTQYF.

The rearrangement links TRBV10-3 to TRBJ2-1; weak D call: TRBD2 (6 bases). The CDR3 sequence is 12 residues long. The V gene lost 10 bases and the J gene lost 7 bases, with 14 bases spanning the gap. Germline V lookup: CDR1 ENHRY, CDR2 SYGVKD. The CDR3: CATLLEGNEQFF. The CDR3 nucleotides are TGTGCCACCCTCTTGGAGGGGAATGAGCAGTTCTTC.

As for this clonotype: A junction boundary mismatches the germline segment, possibly from a read error. This rearrangement joins TRBV6-6 to TRBJ2-1; TRBD1 is a possible D gene (6 bases). Germline CDR1 MNHNY, CDR2 SVGAGI (reference sequence). This CDR3 contains 14 residues. The CDR3 sequence: CTSRTSQRGNEQFF. For the CDR3, the DNA is TGTACCAGCCGGACATCGCAAAGGGGGAATGAGCAGTTCTTC.

Points on this clonotype: Possible read error: a much larger clone is one base away. The chain recombines TRBV28 with TRBJ1-4, with D maybe TRBD1 (5 bases). Germline loops: CDR1 MDHEN, CDR2 SYDVKM. There are 15 residues in the CDR3. V lost 5 bases to trimming and J lost 2 bases, with 12 bases between them. Here the CDR3 reads CASSAGEGTNEKLFF. CDR3 in DNA: TGTGCCAGCAGTGCCGGGGAGGGGACTAATGAAAAACTGTTTTTT.

This clonotype was counted ten times or more. The V call is TRBV7-9, the J call TRBJ2-5, with D possibly called TRBD1 or TRBD2 (6 bases each). The germline gives CDR1 SEHNR, CDR2 FQNEAQ (reference sequence). The CDR3 loop spans 14 amino acids. Trimming stripped 7 bases from V and 2 bases from J, with 14 bases between. The CDR3 sequence is CASTILGGQETQYF. As DNA, the CDR3 is TGTGCCAGCACTATATTAGGGGGGCAAGAGACCCAGTACTTC.

Many counts were recorded for this clonotype. The gene calls are TRBV6-5 and TRBJ2-5, with no clear D. The germline V gene has CDR1 MNHEY and CDR2 SVGAGI. V was cut by 2 bases and J by 5 bases, with 9 bases left in between. This CDR3 comprises 13 residues. The CDR3 loop is CASSYQVLETQYF. The CDR3 region has the DNA TGTGCCAGCAGTTACCAAGTGCTGGAGACCCAGTACTTC.

This clonotype has just a few counts. V is TRBV15 and J is TRBJ2-3; 7 nucleotides match TRBD1. This CDR3 is built from 18 residues. Trimming removed 1 base from V and 6 bases from J; junction bases left unmatched: 16. Per germline, CDR1 LNHNV and CDR2 YYDKDF (reference sequence). The CDR3 region has the DNA TGTGCCACCAGCAGAGGTGGGACAGACCCGATCATTTCGGATACGCAGTATTTT. The encoded protein is CATSRGGTDPIISDTQYF.

This clonotype came up many times. The V and J genes are TRBV16 and TRBJ1-2; the D is unclear. Germline loops: CDR1 KGHSY, CDR2 FQNENV. The CDR3 has 12 residues. V dropped 5 bases and J dropped 7 bases, with 11 bases sitting between them. The CDR3 DNA is TGTGCCAGCAGCGTGGACGGAAGTGGCTACACCTTC. Translated, it gives CASSVDGSGYTF.

This clonotype was detected only a few times. The chain links TRBV19 to TRBJ1-5, with unresolved D. CDR1 and CDR2 from the germline V gene are LNHDA and SQIVND (reference sequence). Trimming stripped 2 bases from V and 1 base from J, with 6 bases between. The CDR3 covers 14 residues. CDR3 nucleotides: TGTGCCAGTAGTATACTGGGAAGCAATCAGCCCCAGCATTTT. It translates to CASSILGSNQPQHF. The full variable domain, with the rest looked up from reference TRBV19 and TRBJ1-5, is DGGITQSPKYLFRKEGQNVTLSCEQNLNHDAMYWYRQDPGQGLRLIYYSQIVNDFQKGDIAEGYSVSREKKESFPLTVTSAQKNPTAFYLCASSILGSNQPQHFGDGTRLSIL.

The sample holds a few counts of this clonotype. The CDR3 DNA reads as TGTGCCAGCAGCACAGCACCCGGGGCCAACGTCCTGACTTTC. Translating it yields CASSTAPGANVLTF. The genes are TRBV7-3 and TRBJ2-6, with D unclear. Per the germline V gene, CDR1 is SGHTA and CDR2 is FQGTGA. Between the trimmed V and J ends, which lost 5 bases and 4 bases, there was a span of 9 bases. The CDR3 is 14 amino acids. The whole variable domain, filled in from reference TRBV7-3 and TRBJ2-6, reads GAGVSQTPSNKVTEKGKYVELRCDPISGHTALYWYRQSLGQGPEFLIYFQGTGAADDSGLPNDRFFAVRPEGSVSTLKIQRTERGDSAVYLCASSTAPGANVLTFGAGSRLTVL.